This T cell receptor (beta chain) was recorded in a study of T cells after posttransplantation cyclophosphamide (dated by TCRdb to about 2016). Background for the entire study: Using TRB sequencing, the study followed how the T cell repertoire reconstituted after myeloablative bone marrow transplantation in which posttransplantation cyclophosphamide served as GVHD prophylaxis. Antigen receptor sequencing covered samples from some 35 PTCy-treated patients and fewer than 20 of their related bone marrow donors. Blood from every one of the approximately 36 PTCy patients who had 1-year posttransplant specimens underwent TRB sequencing. TRB sequencing was also done on up to about 3 additional blood samples from 2 to 5.2 years after transplant in 3 patients, and on pretransplant blood from a handful of patients. Because TRA and TRB clonality correlated tightly in roughly 10 samples, the subsequent TCR analyses were limited to TRB only. Public TRB sequences were checked against a database of over 3,500 sequences associated with responses to pathogens, tumor antigens, self-antigens and alloantigens. Results and caveats for the whole study, not just this receptor: Donor-recipient similarity was low at 1-2 months but rose over the first year, and later blood repertoires were often dominated by donor CD8+ memory clones. The TRB repertoires of T cells infiltrating skin or the GI tract showed only limited overlap with the TRB repertoires found in blood. Across 40 to 55 patients, TRB clonality was highly associated with recipient CMV seropositivity and CMV reactivation, and diversity in PTCy patients was similar to diversity in CNI/methotrexate controls.

Genomic DNA was the input for TRB sequencing, which was run either with the immunoSEQ assay at survey resolution or with the hsTCRB kit. Concerning the study's data processing: The immunoSEQ software handled initial read processing, and the LymphoSeq R package was used for repertoire analyses. Clonality was computed as 1 minus normalized Shannon entropy, and a Gini coefficient was also calculated for each TRB dataset. To infer phenotypes in unsorted samples, TRB sequences from sorted subsets of the recipient or donor were mapped onto the unsorted samples of the same recipient. TCRdb obtained this table from immuneACCESS and retained in-frame rearrangements with V and J assigned. These tables miss some clones; where compared with another copy, unresolved V genes account for less than half of the shortfall, and the remainder is unexplained. D and trimming were read from the DNA, whereas the V and J calls and clone size are those reported in that table. Listed for this sample are 10,000 to 15,000 clones, none observed only a single time. The biggest ten clones account for 6% to 9.5% of the sample.

On the day of marrow donation, related bone marrow donors gave peripheral blood samples. Peripheral blood and bone marrow mononuclear cells were isolated by Ficoll-Hypaque density centrifugation and were cryopreserved. This clone was counted ten times or more. There is no known antigen for this receptor. Base quality data are lacking; no much larger clone is found one base away. The sequenced material came from PBMCs. The clonotype originates from a woman in her thirties or forties in good health, CMV-negative, and a related stem cell transplant donor.

The CDR3 region: CASSKHSGSVGDTQYF. The nucleotide sequence is TGCGCCAGCAGCAAACATAGCGGGAGTGTCGGAGATACGCAGTATTTT. The V gene is TRBV5-1 and the J gene is TRBJ2-3; 9 bases in the middle match TRBD2. The germline V gene encodes CDR1 SGHRS and CDR2 YFSETQ. V loses 4 bases at its end and J loses 5 bases; junction bases beyond the gene matches: 11. CDR3 length: 16 amino acids, cysteine to phenylalanine. Only the CDR3 DNA is retained, 48 bases long and in frame from the first base.